The 24 T cell receptor beta chains given below trace back to one sample, sequenced in a study of shared clonotypes between healthy human individuals. The data were produced by immunoSEQ multiplex PCR, yet TCRdb's version contains in-frame clones alone and is incomplete. The sample yields some 1,900,000 clones, about 95% seen once. As defined, naive CD8 cells were CD45RO-negative and positively selected for CCR7, with terminally differentiated effector memory CD45RA+ cells excluded. The sample comprised naive CD8+ T cells sorted from blood. All receptors derive from a man aged 18 to 30 in good health.

The rearrangement uses TRBV5-4 and TRBJ2-2; D unresolved. The CDR3 is 15 amino acids. The V end was cut by 2 bases, the J end by 6 bases, with 14 bases between. Looked up from germline, CDR1 is SGHNT and CDR2 is YYREEE (reference sequence). CDR3 in DNA: TGTGCCAGCAGCTTTTTTTATTTGTCGGCCGGGGAGCTGTTTTTT. Translated: CASSFFYLSAGELFF.

The CDR3 nucleotides are TGTGCCTGGAGTTACATCCTAGCGGCAGATACGCAGTATTTT. Encoded protein: CAWSYILAADTQYF. The J gene is TRBJ2-3, the V gene TRBV30; 7 bases are a match to TRBD2. CDR1 and CDR2 (germline): GTSNPN, SVGIG (reference sequence). The V and J ends lost 2 bases and 4 bases, in that order; junction bases with no gene match: 6. This CDR3 has 14 amino acids. The full variable domain, its missing parts supplied by reference TRBV30 and TRBJ2-3, is SQTIHQWPATLVQPVGSPLSLECTVEGTSNPNLYWYRQAAGRGLQLLFYSVGIGQISSEVPQNLSASRPQDRQFILSSKKLLLSDSGFYLCAWSYILAADTQYFGPGTRLTVL.

The genes are TRBV27 and TRBJ1-5; the D is unclear. The CDR3 runs to 14 residues. The V end was cut by 8 bases, the J end by 0 bases, with 11 bases between. Germline V gene sequence: CDR1 MNHEY, CDR2 SMNVEV (reference sequence). CDR3 sequence: CASHSLNSNQPQHF. The CDR3 DNA is TGTGCCAGCCACAGTCTGAATAGCAATCAGCCCCAGCATTTT.

The table lists this clone with a count of one. This chain links TRBV7-2 with TRBJ2-1; weak D call: TRBD1 (5 bases). This CDR3 is built from 16 residues. Trimming pared 1 base from V and 9 bases from J, leaving 19 bases between. Germline V gene sequence: CDR1 SGHTA, CDR2 FQGNSA. The CDR3 coding sequence is TGTGCCAGCAGCTTAGTAGGTGAAGGTCAAGACAGTGAGCAGTTCTTC. Its translation is CASSLVGEGQDSEQFF.

V is TRBV28 and J is TRBJ2-3, with 7 positions matching TRBD1. This CDR3 comprises 16 residues. From germline, CDR1 is MDHEN and CDR2 SYDVKM. Trimming took 5 bases from V and 0 from J; bases not matched to a gene: 8. CDR3 loop: CASSPRGRISTDTQYF. For the CDR3, the DNA is TGTGCCAGCAGTCCCAGGGGGAGAATCAGCACAGATACGCAGTATTTT.

The chain employs TRBV13 and TRBJ2-3; a weak D match, TRBD2 (5 bases). There are 14 residues in the CDR3. V shed 3 bases and J shed 2 bases, with 9 bases lying between them. Germline V CDR1 and CDR2: PRHDT, FYEKMQ (reference sequence). Written as DNA, the CDR3 is TGTGCCAGCAGCTTCCCGACTAACACAGATACGCAGTATTTT. Its translation is CASSFPTNTDTQYF.

V usage is TRBV2 and J usage is TRBJ2-5; maybe TRBD2 (6 bases). This CDR3 is 16 amino acids long. The V end was cut by 0 bases, the J end by 1 base, with 12 bases between. CDR1 and CDR2 from the germline V gene are SNHLY and FYNNEI. This CDR3 is CASSEAERLGQETQYF. The CDR3 coding sequence is TGTGCCAGCAGTGAAGCGGAAAGACTAGGCCAAGAGACCCAGTACTTC.

The V and J genes are TRBV25-1 and TRBJ2-7; weak D call: TRBD2 (5 bases). The germline V gene encodes CDR1 MGHDK and CDR2 SYGVNS. With 4 bases removed from V and 2 bases from J, the gap between germline ends came to 15 bases. This CDR3 has 15 amino acids. The CDR3 nucleotides are TGTGCCAGCAGTGGGGGTAGCGAAGACCCCTACGAGCAGTACTTC. It translates to CASSGGSEDPYEQYF.

In its sample, this clone was seen many times. This rearrangement joins TRBV5-4 to TRBJ2-1; 8 positions agree with TRBD2. The CDR3 is 18 residues long. The junction had 17 bases not matched to a gene; V was cut back by 1 base and J by 8 bases. Germline V gives CDR1 SGHNT, CDR2 YYREEE (reference sequence). CDR3 nucleotides: TGTGCCAGCAGCTTGTTTCCCCAGGCGGGAGGCGGAGAGGATGAGCAGTTCTTC. Amino acids: CASSLFPQAGGGEDEQFF.

As for this clone: The sample holds other DNA sequences that translate to the same CDR3. The chain employs TRBV19 and TRBJ2-7; 12 bases match TRBD2. The germline V gene encodes CDR1 LNHDA and CDR2 SQIVND (reference sequence). Unmatched junction bases numbered 0, after V lost 6 bases and J lost 0 bases. This CDR3 region has 14 residues. CDR3 nucleotides: TGTGCCAGTAGGACTAGCGGGAGCTCCTACGAGCAGTACTTC. As protein: CASRTSGSSYEQYF.

The gene calls are TRBV27 and TRBJ2-7; maybe TRBD1 (6 bases). From germline, CDR1 is MNHEY and CDR2 SMNVEV (reference sequence). The V end was cut by 6 bases, the J end by 1 base, with 10 bases between. The CDR3 sequence is 13 residues long. The CDR3 loop is CASRDRRSYEQYF. CDR3 bases: TGTGCCAGCAGGGACAGAAGATCCTACGAGCAGTACTTC.

This chain joins TRBV6-1 and TRBJ1-1, with TRBD1 matching over 7 bases. V shed 5 bases and J 8 bases; nucleotides not matched to a gene: 8. The V gene's germline CDR1 is MNHNS and CDR2 SASEGT. This CDR3 is built from 13 residues. CDR3 loop: CASSPGTDQEAFF. The CDR3 DNA follows: TGTGCCAGCAGTCCCGGGACAGATCAGGAAGCTTTCTTT.

The chain couples TRBV7-9 to TRBJ1-1; D ambiguous. Germline V gene lookup returns CDR1 SEHNR and CDR2 FQNEAQ (reference sequence). V lost 5 bases to trimming and J lost 9 bases, with 16 bases between them. The CDR3 covers 13 residues. The CDR3 nucleotides are TGTGCCAGCAGCAAAGAAGGGTCGGGTAAAGCTTTCTTT. It encodes CASSKEGSGKAFF. Based on the CDR3 plus reference TRBV7-9 and TRBJ1-1, the full variable domain is DTGVSQNPRHKITKRGQNVTFRCDPISEHNRLYWYRQTLGQGPEFLTYFQNEAQLEKSRLLSDRFSAERPKGSFSTLEIQRTEQGDSAMYLCASSKEGSGKAFFGQGTRLTVV.

CDR3: CASSLRTVQETQYF. The CDR3 DNA reads TGTGCCAGCAGCTTAAGGACAGTCCAAGAGACCCAGTACTTC. V gene TRBV7-9 combines with J gene TRBJ2-5, with D possibly matching TRBD1 (6 bases). Germline values: CDR1 SEHNR, CDR2 FQNEAQ (reference sequence). CDR3 length equals 14 residues. V was trimmed by 2 bases and J by 1 base, leaving 8 bases between them.

The chain links TRBV5-6 to TRBJ2-4, with D tentatively TRBD1 (6 bases). This CDR3 has 14 residues. In germline, CDR1 is SGHDT, CDR2 YYEEEE. Trimming took 0 bases from V and 7 from J, leaving 11 bases between them. CDR3: CASSLAVQGNIQYF. The CDR3 DNA sequence: TGTGCCAGCAGCTTGGCCGTTCAGGGGAACATTCAGTACTTC. The entire variable domain, with the rest obtained from reference TRBV5-6 and TRBJ2-4, is as follows: DAGVTQSPTHLIKTRGQQVTLRCSPKSGHDTVSWYQQALGQGPQFIFQYYEEEERQRGNFPDRFSGHQFPNYSSELNVNALLLGDSALYLCASSLAVQGNIQYFGAGTRLSVL.

This chain connects TRBV5-1 to TRBJ2-5; TRBD1 agrees at 8 bases. The CDR3 runs 13 residues. The J segment lost 5 bases and the V segment lost 4 bases, leaving 4 bases of the junction unmatched. The germline V gene has CDR1 SGHRS and CDR2 YFSETQ. CDR3 loop: CASSPWTGETQYF. DNA for the CDR3: TGCGCCAGCAGCCCCTGGACAGGGGAGACCCAGTACTTC.

The chain joins TRBV11-2 to TRBJ2-5, with 7 bases matching TRBD2. This CDR3 contains 12 residues. Germline V gene lookup returns CDR1 SGHAT and CDR2 FQNNGV. Unmatched junction bases numbered 0, after V lost 1 base and J lost 7 bases. The DNA for the CDR3 is TGTGCCAGCAGCTTAGCGGGAGGGACCCAGTACTTC. It specifies CASSLAGGTQYF.

The chain carries TRBV18 and TRBJ2-3; D not resolved. V lost 7 bases and J lost 0, with 8 bases in between. The germline gives CDR1 KGHSH, CDR2 LQKENI. The CDR3 loop spans 13 amino acids. Here the CDR3 DNA reads TGTGCCAGCTGGCGGCCTAGCACAGATACGCAGTATTTT. Encoded protein: CASWRPSTDTQYF.

J is TRBJ2-3 and V is TRBV9; unclear D gene. Germline CDR1 and CDR2: SGDLS and YYNGEE. CDR3 length equals 17 residues. V lost 0 bases and J 4 bases, leaving 18 bases between the germline ends. CDR3 nucleotide sequence: TGTGCCAGCAGCGTAGAATTAGGCCCTCTCCGACCAGATACGCAGTATTTT. Translating it yields CASSVELGPLRPDTQYF. Based on the CDR3 plus reference TRBV9 and TRBJ2-3, the full variable domain is DSGVTQTPKHLITATGQRVTLRCSPRSGDLSVYWYQQSLDQGLQFLIQYYNGEERAKGNILERFSAQQFPDLHSELNLSSLELGDSALYFCASSVELGPLRPDTQYFGPGTRLTVL.

The V call is TRBV2, the J call TRBJ2-5; no firm D call. With 2 bases removed from V and 4 bases from J, the gap between germline ends came to 17 bases. This CDR3 contains 16 residues. Germline V gene lookup returns CDR1 SNHLY and CDR2 FYNNEI. The CDR3 DNA follows: TGTGCCAGCAGTGAATTGAGCTCTCCTGTGGGAGAGACCCAGTACTTC. Translation: CASSELSSPVGETQYF.

The chain has TRBV27 and TRBJ2-7; maybe TRBD1 (6 bases). This CDR3 has 16 residues. From germline, CDR1 is MNHEY and CDR2 SMNVEV (reference sequence). V dropped 2 bases and J dropped 0 bases, with 14 bases sitting between them. In DNA form, the CDR3 reads TGTGCCAGCAGTTTACTATCAGGGGCTCTCTCCTACGAGCAGTACTTC. Translation: CASSLLSGALSYEQYF.

V and J are TRBV6-1 and TRBJ2-2; D is perhaps TRBD1 (5 bases). The CDR3 runs 16 residues. Trimming took 0 bases from V and 5 from J, leaving 13 bases between them. Germline CDR1 is MNHNS and CDR2 is SASEGT. In DNA form, the CDR3 reads TGTGCCAGCAGTGAAGCGAACGGCAGGGCGACCGGGGAGCTGTTTTTT. Encoded protein: CASSEANGRATGELFF.

The chain joins TRBV30 to TRBJ2-7, with D possibly being TRBD1 (5 bases). V lost 1 base and J 6 bases, leaving 10 bases between the germline ends. The CDR3 is 12 amino acids. Germline CDR1 reads GTSNPN; CDR2 reads SVGIG (reference sequence). CDR3 in amino acids: CAWSAQGFEQYF. The DNA for the CDR3 is TGTGCCTGGAGTGCCCAGGGTTTCGAGCAGTACTTC.

This chain connects TRBV7-6 to TRBJ1-4, with TRBD1 matching 9 bases. Germline V lookup: CDR1 SGHVS, CDR2 FNYEAQ. This CDR3 contains 16 residues. V trimming: 4 bases; J trimming: 6 bases; junction bases outside the gene matches: 9. CDR3 DNA sequence: TGTGCCAGCAGCTCTATGACAGGGGGAGTATATGAAAAACTGTTTTTT. Translation gives CASSSMTGGVYEKLFF.